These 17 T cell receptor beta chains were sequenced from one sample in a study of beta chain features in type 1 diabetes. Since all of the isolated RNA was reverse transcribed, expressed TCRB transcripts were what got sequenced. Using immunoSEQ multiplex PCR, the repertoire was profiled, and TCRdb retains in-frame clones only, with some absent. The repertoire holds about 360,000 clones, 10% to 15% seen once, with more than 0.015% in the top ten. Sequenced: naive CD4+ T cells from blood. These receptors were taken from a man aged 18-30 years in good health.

The CDR3 loop is CASSPPYSHYEQYF. In DNA, the CDR3 is TGTGCCAGCTCACCACCTTACAGCCACTACGAGCAGTACTTC. The V and J genes are TRBV18 and TRBJ2-7; D uncertain. Trimming took 0 bases from V and 3 from J, leaving 9 bases between them. Looked up from germline, CDR1 is KGHSH and CDR2 is LQKENI. The CDR3 has 14 amino acids.

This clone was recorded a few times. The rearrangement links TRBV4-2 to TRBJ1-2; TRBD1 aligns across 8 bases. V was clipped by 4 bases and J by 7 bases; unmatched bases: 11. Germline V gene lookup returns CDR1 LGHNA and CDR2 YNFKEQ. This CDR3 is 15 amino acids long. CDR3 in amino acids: CASSPGGRGQIGYTF. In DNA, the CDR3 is TGTGCCAGCAGCCCAGGGGGCAGGGGGCAAATTGGCTACACCTTC.

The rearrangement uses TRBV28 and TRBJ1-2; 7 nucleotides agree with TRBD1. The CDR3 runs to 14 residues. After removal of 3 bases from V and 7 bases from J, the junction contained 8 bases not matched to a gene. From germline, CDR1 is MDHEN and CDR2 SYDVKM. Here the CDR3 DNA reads TGTGCCAGCAGTTTGCCCGGGACAGTAGTTGGCTACACCTTC. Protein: CASSLPGTVVGYTF.

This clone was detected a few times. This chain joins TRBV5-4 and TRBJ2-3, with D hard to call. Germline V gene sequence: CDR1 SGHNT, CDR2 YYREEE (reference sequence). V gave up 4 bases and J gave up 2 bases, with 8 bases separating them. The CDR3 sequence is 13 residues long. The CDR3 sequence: CASSLRVTDTQYF. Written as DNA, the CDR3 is TGTGCCAGCAGCCTGCGTGTCACAGATACGCAGTATTTT. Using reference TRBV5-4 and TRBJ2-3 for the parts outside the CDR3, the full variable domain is ETGVTQSPTHLIKTRGQQVTLRCSSQSGHNTVSWYQQALGQGPQFIFQYYREEENGRGNFPPRFSGLQFPNYSSELNVNALELDDSALYLCASSLRVTDTQYFGPGTRLTVL.

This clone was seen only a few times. The CDR3 nucleotides read TGTGCCAGCAGCCCGACGGAGGGGCTGCGGGGCTACACCTTC. This sequence encodes CASSPTEGLRGYTF. The chain links TRBV7-9 to TRBJ1-2, with D maybe TRBD1 (5 bases). The CDR3 contains 14 residues. The germline V gene has CDR1 SEHNR and CDR2 FQNEAQ (reference sequence). Trimming took off 5 bases at V and 8 bases at J, with 18 bases between the two ends. Variable domain in full (rest from reference TRBV7-9 and TRBJ1-2): DTGVSQNPRHKITKRGQNVTFRCDPISEHNRLYWYRQTLGQGPEFLTYFQNEAQLEKSRLLSDRFSAERPKGSFSTLEIQRTEQGDSAMYLCASSPTEGLRGYTFGSGTRLTVV.

CDR3 bases: TGTGCCAGCAGCTACCAGACTAGGGATGAGCAGTTCTTC. It codes for CASSYQTRDEQFF. The rearrangement joins TRBV7-3 to TRBJ2-1; possibly TRBD2 for D (6 bases). The CDR3 is 13 residues long. V gave up 4 bases and J gave up 8 bases, with 12 bases separating them. Germline CDR1 SGHTA, CDR2 FQGTGA.

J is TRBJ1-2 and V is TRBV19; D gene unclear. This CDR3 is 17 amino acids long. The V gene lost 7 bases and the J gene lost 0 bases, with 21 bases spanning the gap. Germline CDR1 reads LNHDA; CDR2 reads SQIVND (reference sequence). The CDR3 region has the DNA TGTGCCAGTACTCAGAGGGTGCGCCAAAATGCTAACTATGGCTACACCTTC. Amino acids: CASTQRVRQNANYGYTF.

CDR3 nucleotide sequence: TGTGCCAGCAGCGACGGGACAACCTACGAGCAGTACTTC. As protein: CASSDGTTYEQYF. The chain carries TRBV7-2 and TRBJ2-7; D might be TRBD1 (6 bases). CDR1 SGHTA and CDR2 FQGNSA come from the germline V gene. Trimming shortened V by 5 bases and J by 2 bases, and 10 bases separated the two germline ends. CDR3 size: 13 residues.

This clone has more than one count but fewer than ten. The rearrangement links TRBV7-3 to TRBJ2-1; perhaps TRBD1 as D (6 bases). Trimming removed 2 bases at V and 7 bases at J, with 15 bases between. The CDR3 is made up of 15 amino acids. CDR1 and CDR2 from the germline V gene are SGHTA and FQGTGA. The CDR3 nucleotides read TGTGCCAGCAGCTTACTGGGGGCCACCTTTAATGAGCAGTTCTTC. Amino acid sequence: CASSLLGATFNEQFF.

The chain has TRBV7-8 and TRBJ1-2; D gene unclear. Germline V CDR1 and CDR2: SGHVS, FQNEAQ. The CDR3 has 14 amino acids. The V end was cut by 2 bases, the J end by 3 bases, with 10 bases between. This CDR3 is CASSLPGRDYGYTF. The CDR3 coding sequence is TGTGCCAGCAGCTTACCCGGTCGAGACTATGGCTACACCTTC. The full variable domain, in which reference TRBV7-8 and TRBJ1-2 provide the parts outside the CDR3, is GAGVSQSPRYKVAKRGQDVALRCDPISGHVSLFWYQQALGQGPEFLTYFQNEAQLDKSGLPSDRFFAERPEGSVSTLKIQRTQQEDSAVYLCASSLPGRDYGYTFGSGTRLTVV.

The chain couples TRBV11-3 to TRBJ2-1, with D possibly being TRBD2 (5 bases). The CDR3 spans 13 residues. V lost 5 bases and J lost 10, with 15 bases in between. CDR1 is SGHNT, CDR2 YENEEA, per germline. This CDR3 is CASSLTRIGEQFF. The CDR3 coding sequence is TGTGCCAGCAGCCTTACTAGGATAGGGGAGCAGTTCTTC.

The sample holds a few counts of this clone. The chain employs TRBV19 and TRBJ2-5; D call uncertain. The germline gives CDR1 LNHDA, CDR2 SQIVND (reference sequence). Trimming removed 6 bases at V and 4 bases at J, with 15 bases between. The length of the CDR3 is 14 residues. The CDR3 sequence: CASSRVPVGETQYF. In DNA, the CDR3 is TGTGCCAGTAGCCGAGTCCCGGTCGGAGAGACCCAGTACTTC.

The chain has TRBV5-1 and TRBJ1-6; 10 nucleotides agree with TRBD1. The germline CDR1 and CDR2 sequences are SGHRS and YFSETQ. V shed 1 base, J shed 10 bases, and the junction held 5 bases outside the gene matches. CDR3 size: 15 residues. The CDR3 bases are TGCGCCAGCAGCTTGTCCGGGACAGGGGACTCACCCCTCCACTTT. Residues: CASSLSGTGDSPLHF.

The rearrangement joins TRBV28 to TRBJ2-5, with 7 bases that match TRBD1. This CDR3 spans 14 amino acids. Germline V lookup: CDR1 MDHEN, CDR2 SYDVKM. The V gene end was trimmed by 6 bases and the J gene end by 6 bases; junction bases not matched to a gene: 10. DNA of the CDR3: TGTGCCAGCAGGTACAGGGGAGACTGGAAGACCCAGTACTTC. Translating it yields CASRYRGDWKTQYF.

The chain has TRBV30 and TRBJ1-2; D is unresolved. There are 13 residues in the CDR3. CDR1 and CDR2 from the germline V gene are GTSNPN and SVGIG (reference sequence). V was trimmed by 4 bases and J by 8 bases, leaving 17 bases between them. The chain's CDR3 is CAWKRAEVWGYTF. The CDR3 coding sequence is TGTGCCTGGAAGAGGGCGGAGGTATGGGGCTACACCTTC.

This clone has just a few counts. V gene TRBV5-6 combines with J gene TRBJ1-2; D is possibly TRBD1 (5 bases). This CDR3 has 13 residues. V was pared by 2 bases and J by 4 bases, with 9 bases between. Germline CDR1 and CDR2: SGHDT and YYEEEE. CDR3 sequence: CASSLGAGYGYTF. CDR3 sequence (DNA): TGTGCCAGCAGCTTAGGGGCCGGCTATGGCTACACCTTC.

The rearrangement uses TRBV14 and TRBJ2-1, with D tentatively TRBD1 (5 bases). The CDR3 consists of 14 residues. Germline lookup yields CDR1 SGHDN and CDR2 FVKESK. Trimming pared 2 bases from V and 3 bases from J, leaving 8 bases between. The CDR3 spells CASSQRTNYNEQFF. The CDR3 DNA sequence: TGTGCCAGCAGCCAACGGACAAACTACAATGAGCAGTTCTTC.